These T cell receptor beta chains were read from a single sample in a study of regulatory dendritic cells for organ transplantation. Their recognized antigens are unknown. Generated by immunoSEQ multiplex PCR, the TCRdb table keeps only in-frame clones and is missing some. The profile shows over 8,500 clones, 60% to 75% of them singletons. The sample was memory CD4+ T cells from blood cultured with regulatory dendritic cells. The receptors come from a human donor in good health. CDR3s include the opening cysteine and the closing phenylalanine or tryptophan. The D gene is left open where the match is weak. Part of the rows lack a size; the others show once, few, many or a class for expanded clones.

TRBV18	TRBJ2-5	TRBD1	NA	CASSPKTGLEETQYF	TGTGCCAGCTCACCTAAGACAGGGCTTGAGGAGACCCAGTACTTC
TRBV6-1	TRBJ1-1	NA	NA	CASSERQVLEAFF	TGTGCCAGCAGTGAACGCCAAGTACTTGAAGCTTTCTTT
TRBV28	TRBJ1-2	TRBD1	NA	CASSLSIGDRGRYTF	TGTGCCAGCAGTTTATCTATCGGGGACAGGGGCCGCTACACCTTC
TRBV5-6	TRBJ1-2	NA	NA	CASHPTGTRGYTF	TGTGCCAGCCACCCTACGGGGACTAGAGGCTACACCTTC
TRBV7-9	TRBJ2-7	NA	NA	CASSRGEANEQYF	TGTGCCAGCAGCCGCGGAGAGGCCAACGAGCAGTACTTC
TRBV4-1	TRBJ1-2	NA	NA	CASSQAPPPISNYGYTF	TGCGCCAGCAGCCAGGCACCGCCCCCCATTTCTAACTATGGCTACACCTTC
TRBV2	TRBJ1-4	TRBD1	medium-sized	CASNTGGRSEKLFF	TGTGCCAGCAATACAGGGGGCAGGAGTGAAAAACTGTTTTTT
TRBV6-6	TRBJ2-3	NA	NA	CASSPTEDTQYF	TGTGCCAGCAGCCCGACAGAGGATACGCAGTATTTT
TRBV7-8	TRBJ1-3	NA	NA	CASSSRGSGNTIYF	TGTGCCAGCAGCTCCAGGGGTTCTGGAAACACCATATATTTT
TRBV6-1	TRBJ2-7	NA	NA	CASSVHRVNEQYF	TGTGCCAGCAGTGTGCACAGGGTAAACGAGCAGTACTTC
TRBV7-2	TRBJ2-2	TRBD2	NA	CASSPFGRGASTGELFF	TGTGCCAGCAGCCCCTTCGGGCGGGGGGCCTCCACCGGGGAGCTGTTTTTT
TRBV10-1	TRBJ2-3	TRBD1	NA	CARGQVTDTQYF	TGCGCCCGAGGACAGGTTACAGATACGCAGTATTTT
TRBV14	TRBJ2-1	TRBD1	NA	CASIRDRGDNEQFF	TGTGCCAGCATTAGGGACAGGGGCGACAATGAGCAGTTCTTC
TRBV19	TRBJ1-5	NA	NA	CASNIGGVEQPQHF	TGTGCCAGTAACATAGGAGGGGTGGAACAGCCCCAGCATTTT
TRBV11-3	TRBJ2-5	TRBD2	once	CASSPRASASGGETQYF	TGTGCCAGCAGCCCCAGGGCGTCGGCTAGCGGGGGTGAGACCCAGTACTTC
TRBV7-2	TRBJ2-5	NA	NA	CASSLGGLQETQYF	TGTGCCAGCAGCTTAGGGGGGCTGCAAGAGACCCAGTACTTC
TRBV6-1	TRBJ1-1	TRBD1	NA	CASRTDRVGTEAFF	TGTGCCAGCAGGACAGACAGGGTTGGCACTGAAGCTTTCTTT
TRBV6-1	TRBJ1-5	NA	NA	CASSEPPLGSNSNQPQHF	TGTGCCAGCAGTGAACCCCCCTTGGGCAGTAATAGCAATCAGCCCCAGCATTTT
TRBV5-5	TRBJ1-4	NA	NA	CASAARPPEGEKLFF	TGTGCCAGCGCCGCGAGGCCCCCTGAGGGTGAAAAACTGTTTTTT
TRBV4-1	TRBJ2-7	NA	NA	CASSQVEGSYEQYF	TGCGCCAGCAGCCAAGTGGAGGGATCCTACGAGCAGTACTTC
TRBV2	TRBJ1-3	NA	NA	CASSEGYSSGNTIYF	TGTGCCAGCAGTGAAGGCTATAGCTCTGGAAACACCATATATTTT
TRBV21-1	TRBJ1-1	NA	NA	CASSSQGTDTEAFF	TGTGCCAGCAGCAGCCAGGGCACGGACACTGAAGCTTTCTTT
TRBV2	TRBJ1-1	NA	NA	CASEAEAGSYTEAFF	TGTGCCAGCGAGGCGGAAGCGGGTTCGTACACTGAAGCTTTCTTT
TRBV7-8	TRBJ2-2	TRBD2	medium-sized	CASSRRGSGGGRELFF	TGTGCCAGCAGCCGCCGTGGTAGCGGGGGGGGGCGGGAGCTGTTTTTT
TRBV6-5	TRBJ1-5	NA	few	CASSRGGYSNQPQHF	TGTGCCAGCAGCCGGGGGGGGTATAGCAATCAGCCCCAGCATTTT
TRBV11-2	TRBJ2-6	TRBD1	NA	CASRKTGTGGSSGANVLTF	TGTGCCAGCAGGAAAACCGGGACAGGGGGGTCCTCTGGGGCCAACGTCCTGACTTTC
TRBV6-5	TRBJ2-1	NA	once	CASSTGSSYNEQFF	TGTGCCAGCAGCACGGGTAGCTCCTACAATGAGCAGTTCTTC
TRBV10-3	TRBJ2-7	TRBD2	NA	CAVGTSFNEQYF	TGTGCCGTGGGGACTAGCTTTAACGAGCAGTACTTC
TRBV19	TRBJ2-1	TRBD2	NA	CASSIARQRGVAEQFF	TGTGCCAGTAGTATCGCCCGGCAGCGGGGGGTGGCTGAGCAGTTCTTC
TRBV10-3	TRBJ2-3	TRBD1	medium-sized	CATKDRDSTDTQYF	TGTGCCACTAAGGACAGGGATAGCACAGATACGCAGTATTTT
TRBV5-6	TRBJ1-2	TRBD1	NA	CASSLEWTGRVSGYTF	TGTGCCAGCAGCTTAGAATGGACAGGGCGGGTTAGTGGCTACACCTTC
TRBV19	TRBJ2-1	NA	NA	CASSIEGRKGVYYNEQFF	TGTGCCAGTAGTATAGAGGGCCGGAAGGGGGTGTACTACAATGAGCAGTTCTTC
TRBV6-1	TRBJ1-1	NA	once	CASSENVGRGNTEAFF	TGTGCCAGCAGTGAAAATGTGGGCAGGGGGAACACTGAAGCTTTCTTT
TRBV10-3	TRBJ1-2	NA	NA	CAISESATGGGYTF	TGTGCCATCAGTGAGTCGGCGACAGGAGGCGGCTACACCTTC
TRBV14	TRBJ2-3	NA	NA	CASSIGLPLTDTQYF	TGTGCCAGCAGCATTGGACTACCCCTCACAGATACGCAGTATTTT
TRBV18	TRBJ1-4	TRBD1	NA	CASSQGQGAEKLFF	TGTGCCAGCTCCCAGGGACAGGGCGCTGAAAAACTGTTTTTT
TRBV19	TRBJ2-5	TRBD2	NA	CASSNLGTTSFQETQYF	TGTGCCAGTAGTAACCTCGGGACTACTAGTTTCCAAGAGACCCAGTACTTC
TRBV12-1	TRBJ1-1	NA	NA	CASSSPQGEDTEAFF	TGTGCCAGCAGCTCCCCACAGGGGGAGGACACTGAAGCTTTCTTT
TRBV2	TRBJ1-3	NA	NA	CASSPAGFGNTIYF	TGTGCCAGCAGCCCCGCGGGGTTCGGAAACACCATATATTTT
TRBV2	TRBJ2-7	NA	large	CASSEWQVYF	TGTGCCAGCAGTGAGTGGCAGGTATACTTC
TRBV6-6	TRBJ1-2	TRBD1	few	CASSYPDRGNGYTF	TGTGCCAGCAGTTACCCGGACAGGGGGAATGGCTACACCTTC
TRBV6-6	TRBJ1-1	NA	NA	CASSYSWETEAFF	TGTGCCAGCAGTTACTCGTGGGAGACTGAAGCTTTCTTT
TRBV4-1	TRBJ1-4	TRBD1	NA	CASSQAGGRTEKLFF	TGCGCCAGCAGCCAAGCAGGGGGTAGGACTGAAAAACTGTTTTTT
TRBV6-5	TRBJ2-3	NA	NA	CASHGGPPSTDTQYF	TGTGCCTCACACGGGGGACCCCCTAGCACAGATACGCAGTATTTT
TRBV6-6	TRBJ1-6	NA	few	CASTAGYYSPLHF	TGTGCCAGCACCGCGGGGTACTATTCACCCCTCCACTTT
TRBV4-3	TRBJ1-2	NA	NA	CASSQDAMGGASYGYTF	TGCGCCAGCAGCCAAGATGCAATGGGGGGGGCGAGCTATGGCTACACCTTC
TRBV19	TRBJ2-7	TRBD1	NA	CASSRGTGGFYEQYF	TGTGCCAGTAGTAGGGGGACAGGGGGCTTCTACGAGCAGTACTTC
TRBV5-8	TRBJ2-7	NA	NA	CASSFQGTTYEQYF	TGTGCCAGCAGCTTTCAGGGTACTACCTACGAGCAGTACTTC
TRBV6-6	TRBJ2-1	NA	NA	CASSYSSSYNEQFF	TGTGCCAGCAGTTACTCGAGTTCCTACAATGAGCAGTTCTTC